One sample yielded the 14 T cell receptor beta chains listed below, sequenced in a study of T-cell memory formation after mild COVID-19 (dated by TCRdb to the early 2020s). The library was made by 5' RACE. TCRdb records Illumina NovaSeq 6000 as the sequencer. Using fastp trimming at Q25 and MiXCR clonotype assembly, TCRdb reanalyzed the public sequencing data and kept in-frame beta chains. Rows are combined by CDR3 protein, so each entry shows the most common genes and DNA. Recorded for this sample are around 130,000 distinct CDR3 sequences; roughly 6% of them occurred a single time. The biggest ten clones account for roughly 2% of the sample. The specimen sequenced was PBMCs or a T cell subset sorted from them (not recorded which). All receptors come from an adult woman who had mild COVID-19 (a few samples of this study predate the infection). The sample titles of this study are shuffled in the database, so cell type and time point are left out; the donor was told from shared clones.

In its sample, this clonotype was seen many times. This CDR3 reads CASRGTVSYGYTF. CDR3 DNA: TGTGCCAGCAGGGGGACAGTCAGCTATGGCTACACCTTC. The gene calls are TRBV12-3 or TRBV12-4 and TRBJ1-2; 7 nucleotides align to TRBD1. There are 13 residues in the CDR3. Trimming took 6 bases from V and 4 from J; bases not matched to a gene: 5.

This clonotype was seen at least ten times. J is TRBJ2-3 and V is TRBV7-2, with D possibly matching TRBD2 (6 bases). The germline V and J ends were trimmed by 1 base and 0 bases, with 8 bases remaining between them. The CDR3 loop spans 15 amino acids. Germline assignment: CDR1 SGHTA and CDR2 FQGNSA. The CDR3 region is CASSLVAASTDTQYF. In DNA form, the CDR3 reads TGTGCCAGCAGCTTAGTAGCGGCGAGCACAGATACGCAGTATTTT.

This clonotype was seen ten or more times. As DNA, the CDR3 is TGTGCCAGCAGCCGGAGTGGCGGGGGGCTGGGGACCCAGTACTTC. This codes for CASSRSGGGLGTQYF. The rearrangement links TRBV7-9 to TRBJ2-5; 8 nucleotides agree with TRBD2. The CDR3 is 15 residues long. J was trimmed by 7 bases and V by 5 bases; bases with no gene match: 12. The germline V gene has CDR1 SEHNR and CDR2 FQNEAQ (reference sequence).

V gene TRBV6-2 or TRBV6-3 combines with J gene TRBJ2-1; 10 bases map to TRBD2. V was clipped by 2 bases and J by 6 bases; unmatched bases: 7. From germline, CDR1 is MNHEY and CDR2 SVGEGT. The CDR3 sequence is 16 residues long. CDR3 sequence reads: CASSYPKREGGNEQFF. CDR3 DNA sequence: TGTGCCAGCAGTTACCCCAAGCGGGAGGGGGGCAATGAGCAGTTCTTC.

There are many counts of this clonotype. The chain recombines TRBV20-1 with TRBJ1-1; no reliable D call. Trimming cost V 7 bases and J 6 bases, with 15 bases left between them. The CDR3 runs to 12 residues. Germline CDR1 is DFQATT and CDR2 is SNEGSKA (reference sequence). The DNA of the CDR3 is TGCAGTGGTGGGAGACGGGTCCCTGAAGCTTTCTTT. Amino acids: CSGGRRVPEAFF.

This clonotype was counted a few times. This chain joins TRBV5-6 and TRBJ2-7; no definite D call. Germline CDR1 SGHDT, CDR2 YYEEEE. The CDR3 runs to 11 residues. Trimming cost V 4 bases and J 2 bases, with 4 bases left between them. CDR3 protein: CASSAAYEQYF. The CDR3 DNA follows: TGTGCCAGCAGCGCAGCCTACGAGCAGTACTTC. Combining the CDR3 with reference TRBV5-6 and TRBJ2-7 gives the whole variable domain DAGVTQSPTHLIKTRGQQVTLRCSPKSGHDTVSWYQQALGQGPQFIFQYYEEEERQRGNFPDRFSGHQFPNYSSELNVNALLLGDSALYLCASSAAYEQYFGPGTRLTVT.

This clonotype was seen at least ten times. The rearrangement uses TRBV7-8 and TRBJ2-7; 10 bases match TRBD2. V gave up 6 bases and J gave up 2 bases; unmatched junction bases: 7. From germline, CDR1 is SGHVS and CDR2 FQNEAQ. CDR3 length: 15 amino acids. The CDR3 here is CASSRSGGVAYEQYF. The CDR3 DNA follows: TGTGCCAGCAGTCGAAGCGGGGGGGTAGCCTACGAGCAGTACTTC.

The chain employs TRBV23-1 and TRBJ2-7; D call uncertain. TRBV23-1 is marked as an open reading frame, function uncertain. There are 15 residues in the CDR3. Trimming took off 4 bases at V and 0 bases at J, with 13 bases between the two ends. The CDR3 loop reads CASSPRQNLSYEQYF. The CDR3 DNA sequence: TGCGCCAGCAGTCCGAGACAAAACCTCTCCTACGAGCAGTACTTC.

The chain uses TRBV20-1 and TRBJ1-2; 8 bases match TRBD1. The CDR3 length is 13 residues. J was trimmed by 4 bases and V by 6 bases; bases with no gene match: 7. CDR1 and CDR2 (germline): DFQATT, SNEGSKA (reference sequence). CDR3 DNA sequence: TGCAGTGCCGCCGGGACAGGACTCTATGGCTACACCTTC. Translation gives CSAAGTGLYGYTF.

The chain uses TRBV24-1 and TRBJ2-1; 8 bases fit TRBD1. The CDR3 consists of 15 residues. The germline V gene encodes CDR1 KGHDR and CDR2 SFDVKD. V trimming: 1 base; J trimming: 7 bases; junction bases outside the gene matches: 5. The CDR3: CATSDFRGQGNEQFF. The CDR3 nucleotides are TGTGCCACCAGTGATTTCCGCGGACAGGGAAATGAGCAGTTCTTC.

This clonotype was picked up one time. This chain links TRBV12-3 or TRBV12-4 with TRBJ2-7; 7 bases agree with TRBD1. The V gene end was trimmed by 3 bases and the J gene end by 2 bases; junction bases not matched to a gene: 7. The CDR3 consists of 15 residues. CDR3 sequence: CASSFTRDRAYEQYF. DNA for the CDR3: TGTGCCAGCAGTTTCACCCGGGACAGAGCCTACGAGCAGTACTTC.

This clonotype was recorded many times. The CDR3 nucleotides read TGTGCCAGCAGAAGCAACAGGGGGTTAAACACCGGGGAGCTGTTTTTT. It translates to CASRSNRGLNTGELFF. The chain employs TRBV6-6 and TRBJ2-2, with 8 positions matching TRBD1. Germline CDR1 MNHNY, CDR2 SVGAGI (reference sequence). This CDR3 contains 16 residues. V was pared by 6 bases and J by 2 bases, with 8 bases of the junction left unmatched.

This clonotype was recorded many times. This chain links TRBV7-3 with TRBJ1-2; tentative D call: TRBD1 (6 bases). CDR3 length: 13 amino acids. Germline V gives CDR1 SGHTA, CDR2 FQGTGA. Trimming took 5 bases from V and 3 from J, leaving 10 bases between them. CDR3 sequence reads: CASSLGGDYGYTF. The CDR3 DNA is TGTGCCAGCAGCCTAGGGGGGGACTATGGCTACACCTTC.

The table lists this clonotype with a few counts. This chain connects TRBV29-1 to TRBJ2-1; D is uncertain. V shed 8 bases and J shed 5 bases, with 10 bases lying between them. Germline V lookup: CDR1 SQVTM, CDR2 ANQGSEA. This CDR3 region has 11 residues. CDR3 sequence (DNA): TGCAGCCCAATAAGGAACAATGAGCAGTTCTTC. Translated, it gives CSPIRNNEQFF.